Presented here are 30 T cell receptor beta chains from one specimen sequenced in a study of blood T cell repertoires in COVID-19. Clones were sequenced by immunoSEQ multiplex PCR, and TCRdb holds only the in-frame ones, with some missing. The repertoire holds fewer than 250,000 clones, roughly nine tenths seen once, with under 1.5% in the top ten. The specimen sequenced was peripheral blood. These receptors were collected from a man younger than 45 with acute or convalescent COVID-19.

The rearrangement joins TRBV6-1 to TRBJ1-5, with D possibly being TRBD1 (6 bases). Germline V gene lookup returns CDR1 MNHNS and CDR2 SASEGT. CDR3 length: 17 amino acids. V dropped 3 bases and J dropped 5 bases, with 20 bases sitting between them. CDR3 sequence reads: CASSDPGTFRLDQPQHF. CDR3 sequence (DNA): TGTGCCAGCAGTGACCCCGGGACATTCCGTCTGGATCAGCCCCAGCATTTT.

This chain joins TRBV18 and TRBJ2-3; TRBD1 matches 7 bases. The V gene end was trimmed by 1 base and the J gene end by 2 bases; junction bases not matched to a gene: 6. CDR1 is KGHSH and CDR2 is LQKENI in the germline V gene. The CDR3 consists of 16 residues. The chain's CDR3 is CASSPQSQGITDTQYF. For the CDR3, the DNA is TGTGCCAGCTCACCACAGTCACAGGGGATCACAGATACGCAGTATTTT.

The chain links TRBV28 to TRBJ2-7; 10 nucleotides line up with TRBD2. Trimming removed 4 bases from V and 4 bases from J; junction bases left unmatched: 16. This CDR3 has 18 residues. Germline V gene lookup returns CDR1 MDHEN and CDR2 SYDVKM. The CDR3 spells CASSSYDSGGSTVYEQYF. The CDR3 DNA reads as TGTGCCAGCAGTTCATACGATAGCGGGGGGTCCACAGTGTACGAGCAGTACTTC.

J is TRBJ2-3 and V is TRBV6-1, with 9 positions matching TRBD2. The CDR3 spans 16 residues. Germline CDR1 reads MNHNS; CDR2 reads SASEGT. V trimming: 3 bases; J trimming: 2 bases; junction bases outside the gene matches: 6. CDR3 in amino acids: CASSEVAGAHTDTQYF. The CDR3, as DNA: TGTGCCAGCAGTGAGGTAGCGGGGGCCCACACAGATACGCAGTATTTT.

This sequence joins TRBV7-9 and TRBJ1-2; 7 bases align to TRBD1. Germline-derived CDR1 and CDR2 are SEHNR and FQNEAQ (reference sequence). The trim removed 4 bases at V and 2 bases at J, leaving 4 bases unmatched. This CDR3 comprises 14 residues. As DNA, the CDR3 is TGTGCCAGCAGCTCCGACAGGGTGAACTATGGCTACACCTTC. As protein: CASSSDRVNYGYTF.

This chain uses TRBV18 with TRBJ2-1; the D is unclear. Germline assignment: CDR1 KGHSH and CDR2 LQKENI. Between the trimmed V and J ends, which lost 2 bases and 5 bases, there was a span of 10 bases. This CDR3 has 14 residues. CDR3 nucleotides: TGTGCCAGCTCACCAACACGAGGTGACAATGAGCAGTTCTTC. It is translated as CASSPTRGDNEQFF.

This clone occurred once. The rearrangement uses TRBV6-5 and TRBJ1-1, with D possibly TRBD1 on 6 matching bases. Trimming removed 6 bases from V and 8 bases from J, with 10 bases in between. Per germline, CDR1 MNHEY and CDR2 SVGAGI. This CDR3 is 11 amino acids long. CDR3 region: CASSAGTEAFF. CDR3 DNA: TGTGCCAGCAGCGCCGGGACAGAAGCTTTCTTT.

V is TRBV2 and J is TRBJ1-5; unclear D gene. This CDR3 spans 12 amino acids. V gave up 8 bases and J gave up 4 bases, with 9 bases separating them. The germline gives CDR1 SNHLY, CDR2 FYNNEI. The CDR3 bases are TGTGCCAGCGGACGGGATAATCAGCCCCAGCATTTT. It translates to CASGRDNQPQHF.

This rearrangement joins TRBV12-3 or TRBV12-4 to TRBJ2-4; no firm D call. The CDR3 contains 13 residues. V gave up 3 bases and J gave up 0 bases, with 3 bases separating them. The CDR3 nucleotides read TGTGCCAGCAGTTTCCTAGCCAAAAACATTCAGTACTTC. It translates to CASSFLAKNIQYF.

V and J are TRBV19 and TRBJ2-7; D may be TRBD1 (5 bases). The germline V gene has CDR1 LNHDA and CDR2 SQIVND (reference sequence). V was pared by 6 bases and J by 3 bases, with 9 bases between. This CDR3 has 12 residues. The CDR3 DNA reads as TGTGCCAGTAGGGACACCTACTACGAGCAGTACTTC. Its protein is CASRDTYYEQYF.

The chain joins TRBV11-2 to TRBJ2-5; the D is unclear. CDR1 and CDR2 (germline): SGHAT, FQNNGV. The CDR3 has 14 residues. V shed 6 bases and J shed 5 bases, with 16 bases lying between them. The CDR3 DNA is TGTGCCAGCAGTCCCACCGACATATCGGAGACCCAGTACTTC. Residues: CASSPTDISETQYF.

This clone is a singleton in its sample. The gene calls are TRBV27 and TRBJ1-1; TRBD1 matches at 7 bases. V gave up 2 bases and J gave up 6 bases; unmatched junction bases: 9. The CDR3 is 15 amino acids. Germline values: CDR1 MNHEY, CDR2 SMNVEV (reference sequence). The CDR3 coding sequence is TGTGCCAGCAGTTTAATTCAGGGGGGTAGGGCTGAAGCTTTCTTT. It specifies CASSLIQGGRAEAFF.

This clone turned up a few times. The chain combines TRBV28 with TRBJ1-2, with 9 bases matching TRBD1. The length of the CDR3 is 12 residues. Germline V CDR1 and CDR2: MDHEN, SYDVKM. Trimming cost V 9 bases and J 6 bases; bases outside gene matches: 5. The DNA for the CDR3 is TGTGCCAGTACGGACAGGGGCCATGGCTACACCTTC. Its translation is CASTDRGHGYTF.

The rearrangement joins TRBV27 to TRBJ1-5; 7 positions match TRBD1. This CDR3 spans 18 amino acids. From germline, CDR1 is MNHEY and CDR2 SMNVEV (reference sequence). The trim removed 5 bases at V and 0 bases at J, leaving 13 bases unmatched. The CDR3 loop reads CASSARQGEGYSNQPQHF. As DNA, the CDR3 is TGTGCCAGCAGTGCAAGACAGGGCGAAGGGTATAGCAATCAGCCCCAGCATTTT.

The chain couples TRBV19 to TRBJ2-1; TRBD2 matches 9 bases. Per germline, CDR1 LNHDA and CDR2 SQIVND (reference sequence). Unmatched junction bases numbered 8, after V lost 5 bases and J lost 6 bases. The length of the CDR3 is 15 residues. CDR3 DNA sequence: TGTGCCAGTAGTCTACGACTAGCGGCAATCAATGAGCAGTTCTTC. It specifies CASSLRLAAINEQFF.

The chain employs TRBV19 and TRBJ2-1; D may be TRBD1 (6 bases). This CDR3 has 18 amino acids. Looked up from germline, CDR1 is LNHDA and CDR2 is SQIVND (reference sequence). V lost 0 bases to trimming and J lost 3 bases, with 18 bases between them. The CDR3 spells CASSIDFRDTYLYNEQFF. In DNA form, the CDR3 reads TGTGCCAGTAGTATAGACTTCCGGGACACTTACCTCTACAATGAGCAGTTCTTC.

This rearrangement joins TRBV11-2 to TRBJ1-2; D is unclear. This CDR3 is 15 amino acids long. Trimming pared 0 bases from V and 5 bases from J, leaving 13 bases between. Germline V gene sequence: CDR1 SGHAT, CDR2 FQNNGV. The CDR3 sequence: CASSLDVESLYGYTF. The CDR3 bases are TGTGCCAGCAGCTTAGATGTGGAGTCCCTATATGGCTACACCTTC.

The J gene is TRBJ2-1, the V gene TRBV28; 8 bases match TRBD1. Germline trimming cut 7 bases from V and 10 bases from J; bases unmatched to any gene: 15. The CDR3 covers 15 residues. Germline CDR1 MDHEN, CDR2 SYDVKM. CDR3 amino acids: CASISSGTGYVEQFF. DNA of the CDR3: TGTGCCAGCATCTCATCCGGGACAGGTTACGTGGAGCAGTTCTTC.

The gene calls are TRBV19 and TRBJ2-7, with D possibly TRBD2 on 5 matching bases. The germline V gene has CDR1 LNHDA and CDR2 SQIVND (reference sequence). V shed 5 bases and J shed 7 bases, with 9 bases lying between them. The CDR3 runs to 11 residues. CDR3 region: CASSLGDEQYF. CDR3 DNA: TGTGCCAGTAGTCTCGGGGATGAGCAGTACTTC.

The chain carries TRBV2 and TRBJ1-5, with D maybe TRBD1 (5 bases). Trimming removed 4 bases at V and 4 bases at J, with 17 bases between. Germline-derived CDR1 and CDR2 are SNHLY and FYNNEI. The CDR3 spans 16 residues. The CDR3 sequence: CASSARQGGGNQPQHF. For the CDR3, the DNA is TGTGCCAGCAGTGCACGCCAGGGCGGTGGGAATCAGCCCCAGCATTTT.

The CDR3 loop is CASSRLQGNYGYTF. In DNA form, the CDR3 reads TGTGCCAGCAGCCGCCTACAGGGAAACTATGGCTACACCTTC. J is TRBJ1-2 and V is TRBV3-1 (or the pseudogene TRBV3-2), with TRBD1 as a possible D gene (6 bases). The length of the CDR3 is 14 residues. V dropped 4 bases and J dropped 2 bases, with 11 bases sitting between them. Germline V lookup: CDR1 LGHDT, CDR2 YNNKEL (reference sequence).

The V and J genes are TRBV7-3 and TRBJ2-1, with D possibly being TRBD2 (7 bases). This CDR3 has 19 residues. Germline V CDR1 and CDR2: SGHTA, FQGTGA. V was clipped by 4 bases and J by 4 bases, with 26 bases between them. CDR3: CASSWGGPGLLNFYNEQFF. The CDR3, as DNA: TGTGCCAGCAGCTGGGGGGGCCCAGGACTCCTTAACTTTTACAATGAGCAGTTCTTC.

V usage is TRBV18 and J usage is TRBJ1-5; TRBD1 matches at 9 bases. Germline CDR1 and CDR2: KGHSH and LQKENI. The ends lost 0 bases at V and 6 bases at J; junction bases unmatched: 6. The CDR3 extends over 16 amino acids. The CDR3 reads CASSPPLGTGTQPQHF. The CDR3 DNA sequence: TGTGCCAGCTCACCACCTCTCGGGACAGGGACTCAGCCCCAGCATTTT. Combining the CDR3 with reference TRBV18 and TRBJ1-5 gives the whole variable domain NAGVMQNPRHLVRRRGQEARLRCSPMKGHSHVYWYRQLPEEGLKFMVYLQKENIIDESGMPKERFSAEFPKEGPSILRIQQVVRGDSAAYFCASSPPLGTGTQPQHFGDGTRLSIL.

This chain connects TRBV27 to TRBJ2-7, with no clear D. Trimming left V 3 bases short and J 3 bases short, with 9 bases between. The germline V gene encodes CDR1 MNHEY and CDR2 SMNVEV (reference sequence). This CDR3 comprises 13 residues. CDR3: CASSFGTDYEQYF. The CDR3 DNA reads as TGTGCCAGCAGTTTTGGTACAGACTACGAGCAGTACTTC.

This rearrangement joins TRBV4-2 to TRBJ1-6, with 9 nucleotides matching TRBD1. Germline V gene lookup returns CDR1 LGHNA and CDR2 YNFKEQ. The CDR3 has 15 residues. The junction had 4 bases not matched to a gene; V was cut back by 1 base and J by 9 bases. The CDR3 here is CASSQGTGEGSPLHF. CDR3 bases: TGTGCCAGCAGCCAAGGGACAGGGGAAGGTTCACCCCTCCACTTT.

This chain joins TRBV18 and TRBJ1-2; TRBD1 might be the D (5 bases). From germline, CDR1 is KGHSH and CDR2 LQKENI. V gave up 5 bases and J gave up 7 bases, with 11 bases separating them. This CDR3 is 12 amino acids long. As DNA, the CDR3 is TGTGCCAGCTCAAGCAGGGTGCCTGGCTACACCTTC. This translates into CASSSRVPGYTF.

The sample holds one count of this clone. The chain employs TRBV7-9 and TRBJ2-1, with D unresolved. V was pared by 3 bases and J by 9 bases, with 12 bases between. Germline-derived CDR1 and CDR2 are SEHNR and FQNEAQ (reference sequence). This CDR3 comprises 13 residues. CDR3 sequence (DNA): TGTGCCAGCAGCTTTCCCCTTATCAGTGAGCAGTTCTTC. Encoded protein: CASSFPLISEQFF.

This clone was detected only once. This rearrangement joins TRBV14 to TRBJ2-1; D possibly corresponds to TRBD1 (6 bases). Germline V gene sequence: CDR1 SGHDN, CDR2 FVKESK. V was trimmed by 5 bases and J by 13 bases, leaving 18 bases between them. The CDR3 runs to 13 residues. CDR3 in amino acids: CASSIPGQLIQFF. CDR3 in DNA: TGTGCCAGCAGCATCCCGGGACAACTAATCCAGTTCTTC.

Only one count was recorded for this clone. The genes are TRBV19 and TRBJ2-7; 7 bases agree with TRBD2. This CDR3 has 14 residues. V shed 5 bases, J shed 6 bases, and the junction held 10 bases outside the gene matches. Germline-derived CDR1 and CDR2 are LNHDA and SQIVND (reference sequence). CDR3 sequence: CASSLRLATPEQYF. CDR3 in DNA: TGTGCCAGTAGTCTAAGACTAGCTACCCCCGAGCAGTACTTC.

The chain is built from TRBV19 and TRBJ2-5; D is unclear. The CDR3 runs to 13 residues. V was pared by 3 bases and J by 3 bases, with 8 bases between. The germline V gene encodes CDR1 LNHDA and CDR2 SQIVND (reference sequence). This CDR3 is CASSISRKETQYF. CDR3 in DNA: TGTGCCAGTAGTATTTCTAGAAAAGAGACCCAGTACTTC.